A selection of T cell receptor beta chains follows, all from one sample in a study of beta chain features in type 1 diabetes. Sequencing used immunoSEQ multiplex PCR; TCRdb keeps in-frame clones, though not all of them. The sample holds about 360,000 clones, roughly 12% seen once. Sample: naive CD4+ T cells from blood. The receptor set was obtained from a man aged 18 to 35 in good health. The CDR3 runs from the conserved cysteine through the conserved F or W. The D gene is left open where the match is weak. The listing skips clone size in some rows; elsewhere it reads once, few, many or a size class.

D gene: -; clone size: -; V gene: TRBV11-2; J gene: TRBJ1-1; CDR3 DNA: TGTGCCAGCAGCTTTCTGGGAGGGGCTGAAGCTTTCTTT; CDR3 protein: CASSFLGGAEAFF
D gene: -; clone size: few; V gene: TRBV20-1; J gene: TRBJ2-3; CDR3 DNA: TGCAGTGCTAGACCGAGTTTTACGCAGTATTTT; CDR3 protein: CSARPSFTQYF
D gene: -; clone size: -; V gene: TRBV30; J gene: TRBJ1-5; CDR3 DNA: TGTGCCTGGGCTCAGACAGGACCTAGCAATCAGCCCCAGCATTTT; CDR3 protein: CAWAQTGPSNQPQHF
D gene: TRBD2; clone size: few; V gene: TRBV7-8; J gene: TRBJ2-3; CDR3 DNA: TGTGCCAGCAGCTTACTAGCGGGTTACACAGATACGCAGTATTTT; CDR3 protein: CASSLLAGYTDTQYF
D gene: TRBD1; clone size: -; V gene: TRBV6-5; J gene: TRBJ1-6; CDR3 DNA: TGTGCCAGCAGGCCCGGGACAGGAGGAATTCATCCCCTCCACTTT; CDR3 protein: CASRPGTGGIHPLHF
D gene: -; clone size: -; V gene: TRBV9; J gene: TRBJ2-1; CDR3 DNA: TGTGCCAGCAGCCCGCATACAGGGAGCTCCTACAATGAGCAGTTCTTC; CDR3 protein: CASSPHTGSSYNEQFF
D gene: -; clone size: few; V gene: TRBV18; J gene: TRBJ2-3; CDR3 DNA: TGTGCCAGCTCACCGAGAGGGTCCGACACAGATACGCAGTATTTT; CDR3 protein: CASSPRGSDTDTQYF
D gene: -; clone size: few; V gene: TRBV29-1; J gene: TRBJ1-5; CDR3 DNA: TGCAGCGTTTCGGGGTGGGGTAGCAATCAGCCCCAGCATTTT; CDR3 protein: CSVSGWGSNQPQHF
D gene: -; clone size: -; V gene: TRBV6-1; J gene: TRBJ2-7; CDR3 DNA: TGTGCCAGCACCGCAGGGGACCCCTACGAGCAGTACTTC; CDR3 protein: CASTAGDPYEQYF
D gene: -; clone size: -; V gene: TRBV7-9; J gene: TRBJ1-2; CDR3 DNA: TGTGCCAGCAGCACCCGACAGGCCTTCTATGGCTACACCTTC; CDR3 protein: CASSTRQAFYGYTF
D gene: -; clone size: -; V gene: TRBV2; J gene: TRBJ2-2; CDR3 DNA: TGTGCCAGCAGGCGAACTCTCACCGGGGAGCTGTTTTTT; CDR3 protein: CASRRTLTGELFF
D gene: TRBD1; clone size: -; V gene: TRBV6-6; J gene: TRBJ2-2; CDR3 DNA: TGTGCCAGCAGTTACCTCGGACAGGGTGGCTCCGGGGAGCTGTTTTTT; CDR3 protein: CASSYLGQGGSGELFF
D gene: -; clone size: -; V gene: TRBV30; J gene: TRBJ2-5; CDR3 DNA: TGTGCCTGGAGTCTGGGGCAAGTGCAGTACTTC; CDR3 protein: CAWSLGQVQYF
D gene: -; clone size: -; V gene: TRBV5-1; J gene: TRBJ2-3; CDR3 DNA: TGCGCCAGCAGCTTTTTTGGGCCTGCTATTCTAAGCACAGATACGCAGTATTTT; CDR3 protein: CASSFFGPAILSTDTQYF
D gene: -; clone size: -; V gene: TRBV9; J gene: TRBJ2-1; CDR3 DNA: TGTGCCAGCAGTGTGGGACACAACAATGAGCAGTTCTTC; CDR3 protein: CASSVGHNNEQFF
D gene: TRBD2; clone size: few; V gene: TRBV7-3; J gene: TRBJ2-5; CDR3 DNA: TGTGCCAGCAGCCCAACAGCGGGGGGGAGGCGAGAGACCCAGTACTTC; CDR3 protein: CASSPTAGGRRETQYF
D gene: TRBD1; clone size: -; V gene: TRBV29-1; J gene: TRBJ2-3; CDR3 DNA: TGCAGCATATCGACAGGGGGCACAGATACGCAGTATTTT; CDR3 protein: CSISTGGTDTQYF
D gene: -; clone size: few; V gene: TRBV9; J gene: TRBJ1-4; CDR3 DNA: TGTGCCAGCAGCGCGGGGGGACTTCCTAATGAAAAACTGTTTTTT; CDR3 protein: CASSAGGLPNEKLFF
D gene: TRBD1; clone size: few; V gene: TRBV5-5; J gene: TRBJ1-4; CDR3 DNA: TGTGCCAGCAGCTGGAGGGACAGGTCGAATGAAAAACTGTTTTTT; CDR3 protein: CASSWRDRSNEKLFF
D gene: -; clone size: few; V gene: TRBV10-3; J gene: TRBJ1-5; CDR3 DNA: TGTGCCATCAGTGAGGCAGGGGTGGGATATAGCAATCAGCCCCAGCATTTT; CDR3 protein: CAISEAGVGYSNQPQHF
D gene: TRBD1; clone size: few; V gene: TRBV29-1; J gene: TRBJ1-2; CDR3 DNA: TGCAGCGCCCTAGACAGGGGCTATGGCTACACCTTC; CDR3 protein: CSALDRGYGYTF
D gene: TRBD2; clone size: -; V gene: TRBV28; J gene: TRBJ2-7; CDR3 DNA: TGTGCCAGCAGTACGACTAGCGGGACCTACGAGCAGTACTTC; CDR3 protein: CASSTTSGTYEQYF
D gene: TRBD2; clone size: few; V gene: TRBV7-8; J gene: TRBJ2-5; CDR3 DNA: TGTGCCAGCAGCATAGGACTAGCGGGGGGGATGGAGACCCAGTACTTC; CDR3 protein: CASSIGLAGGMETQYF
D gene: -; clone size: -; V gene: TRBV9; J gene: TRBJ1-1; CDR3 DNA: TGTGCCAGCAGCGTAGACAGGAACACTGAAGCTTTCTTT; CDR3 protein: CASSVDRNTEAFF
D gene: TRBD1; clone size: -; V gene: TRBV30; J gene: TRBJ1-2; CDR3 DNA: TGTGCCTGGAGTGCACAGGGGGCGCTTGGCTACACCTTC; CDR3 protein: CAWSAQGALGYTF
D gene: -; clone size: few; V gene: TRBV9; J gene: TRBJ2-7; CDR3 DNA: TGTGCCAGCAGCGTAGATCAGGGCGCCTACGAGCAGTACTTC; CDR3 protein: CASSVDQGAYEQYF
D gene: -; clone size: few; V gene: TRBV28; J gene: TRBJ1-4; CDR3 DNA: TGTGCCACCCAGGGGACCGCCGAAAAACTGTTTTTT; CDR3 protein: CATQGTAEKLFF
D gene: -; clone size: -; V gene: TRBV6-4; J gene: TRBJ2-3; CDR3 DNA: TGTGCCAGCAGTGGCGCAGGGTCAGATACGCAGTATTTT; CDR3 protein: CASSGAGSDTQYF
D gene: TRBD2; clone size: -; V gene: TRBV5-4; J gene: TRBJ2-7; CDR3 DNA: TGTGCCAGCAGCTTGAGGACTAGCGGGGGGGACGAGCAGTACTTC; CDR3 protein: CASSLRTSGGDEQYF
D gene: -; clone size: -; V gene: TRBV13; J gene: TRBJ1-2; CDR3 DNA: TGTGCCAGCAGCTTTAGTCCTTCCGGGGACTATGGCTACACCTTC; CDR3 protein: CASSFSPSGDYGYTF
D gene: TRBD2; clone size: few; V gene: TRBV27; J gene: TRBJ2-2; CDR3 DNA: TGTGCCAGCAGTTTGTTCTCTTTTAGGGAGGGGACCGGGGAGCTGTTTTTT; CDR3 protein: CASSLFSFREGTGELFF
D gene: TRBD1; clone size: -; V gene: TRBV29-1; J gene: TRBJ2-7; CDR3 DNA: TGCAGCGTTGAAGATCATCAGGGGGCGGACTACGAGCAGTACTTC; CDR3 protein: CSVEDHQGADYEQYF
D gene: -; clone size: -; V gene: TRBV21-1; J gene: TRBJ2-3; CDR3 DNA: TGTGCCAGCAGCAAACCCGGGGAAGGGCACATAAGCACAGATACGCAGTATTTT; CDR3 protein: CASSKPGEGHISTDTQYF
D gene: -; clone size: -; V gene: TRBV7-2; J gene: TRBJ1-5; CDR3 DNA: TGTGCCAGCAGCTTCCCGGCGGGGGAGCCCCAGCATTTT; CDR3 protein: CASSFPAGEPQHF
D gene: TRBD1; clone size: few; V gene: TRBV7-2; J gene: TRBJ1-2; CDR3 DNA: TGTGCCAGCAGCCTGGGGACAGTCTTTAACTATGGCTACACCTTC; CDR3 protein: CASSLGTVFNYGYTF
D gene: TRBD1; clone size: few; V gene: TRBV9; J gene: TRBJ2-1; CDR3 DNA: TGTGCCAGCAGCGTGACAGGGGGCTCCTACAATGAGCAGTTCTTC; CDR3 protein: CASSVTGGSYNEQFF
D gene: TRBD2; clone size: -; V gene: TRBV7-9; J gene: TRBJ2-1; CDR3 DNA: TGTGCCAGCAGCCCCCGGCTAGCGGAGTACAATGAGCAGTTCTTC; CDR3 protein: CASSPRLAEYNEQFF
D gene: -; clone size: few; V gene: TRBV7-2; J gene: TRBJ2-7; CDR3 DNA: TGTGCCAGCAGCTTCAGACAGCGATCCTACGAGCAGTACTTC; CDR3 protein: CASSFRQRSYEQYF
D gene: -; clone size: few; V gene: TRBV29-1; J gene: TRBJ1-1; CDR3 DNA: TGCAGCGGGAGGTCTAAGGACACTGAAGCTTTCTTT; CDR3 protein: CSGRSKDTEAFF
D gene: -; clone size: few; V gene: TRBV2; J gene: TRBJ2-2; CDR3 DNA: TGTGCCAGCAGTGGGGCCGTCCCCACCGGGGAGCTGTTTTTT; CDR3 protein: CASSGAVPTGELFF
D gene: -; clone size: few; V gene: TRBV7-7; J gene: TRBJ2-7; CDR3 DNA: TGTGCTAGCAGCTTAGGGAGTGATAGTTCCTACGAGCAGTACTTC; CDR3 protein: CASSLGSDSSYEQYF
D gene: TRBD2; clone size: few; V gene: TRBV19; J gene: TRBJ2-2; CDR3 DNA: TGTGCCAGTGGCCATATTGGGCTAGCGGGGAACACCGGGGAGCTGTTTTTT; CDR3 protein: CASGHIGLAGNTGELFF
D gene: -; clone size: -; V gene: TRBV28; J gene: TRBJ2-7; CDR3 DNA: TGTGCCAGCATGTCCCAGGGCTACGAGCAGTACTTC; CDR3 protein: CASMSQGYEQYF
D gene: TRBD1; clone size: -; V gene: TRBV6-5; J gene: TRBJ2-1; CDR3 DNA: TGTGCCAGCAGCCCGGGACAGATATACAATGAGCAGTTCTTC; CDR3 protein: CASSPGQIYNEQFF
D gene: TRBD1; clone size: -; V gene: TRBV5-8; J gene: TRBJ2-1; CDR3 DNA: TGTGCCAGCAGCTTGGCAACAGGGGGTGAGCAGTTCTTC; CDR3 protein: CASSLATGGEQFF
D gene: -; clone size: few; V gene: TRBV29-1; J gene: TRBJ1-2; CDR3 DNA: TGCAGCGTAGAAGACTCACAGTCTTACAGGAGATATGGCTACACCTTC; CDR3 protein: CSVEDSQSYRRYGYTF
D gene: TRBD1; clone size: -; V gene: TRBV6-5; J gene: TRBJ2-7; CDR3 DNA: TGTGCCAGCAGCCCGACAGGGGAGAACGAGCAGTACTTC; CDR3 protein: CASSPTGENEQYF
D gene: TRBD2; clone size: -; V gene: TRBV9; J gene: TRBJ2-1; CDR3 DNA: TGTGCCAGCAGCGTTGAGGCGGGAGTGTTCAATGAGCAGTTCTTC; CDR3 protein: CASSVEAGVFNEQFF
D gene: TRBD2; clone size: few; V gene: TRBV6-1; J gene: TRBJ2-3; CDR3 DNA: TGTGCCAGCAGGGCGGGGGGGAGCACAGATACGCAGTATTTT; CDR3 protein: CASRAGGSTDTQYF
D gene: -; clone size: few; V gene: TRBV7-2; J gene: TRBJ1-5; CDR3 DNA: TGTGCCAGCAGCTTAGTAGACACGGGAGGTCAGCCCCAGCATTTT; CDR3 protein: CASSLVDTGGQPQHF
D gene: -; clone size: -; V gene: TRBV18; J gene: TRBJ2-7; CDR3 DNA: TGTGCCAGCTCACCCCCTAGCGCGAGGGACTACGAGCAGTACTTC; CDR3 protein: CASSPPSARDYEQYF
D gene: -; clone size: few; V gene: TRBV6-5; J gene: TRBJ2-1; CDR3 DNA: TGTGCCAGCAAAAGGTTCCAGGGCTCCTACAATGAGCAGTTCTTC; CDR3 protein: CASKRFQGSYNEQFF
D gene: -; clone size: -; V gene: TRBV27; J gene: TRBJ2-3; CDR3 DNA: TGTGCCAGCAGCGGGGTGGAGTTGGCAGATACGCAGTATTTT; CDR3 protein: CASSGVELADTQYF
D gene: TRBD2; clone size: few; V gene: TRBV5-1; J gene: TRBJ2-3; CDR3 DNA: TGCGCCAGCAGCCCGACTAGCGGGGGACTCAGAGGAGGAGATACGCAGTATTTT; CDR3 protein: CASSPTSGGLRGGDTQYF
D gene: TRBD1; clone size: -; V gene: TRBV5-4; J gene: TRBJ1-5; CDR3 DNA: TGTGCCAGCAGCTGGCGGGACAGTCAAATCAATCAGCCCCAGCATTTT; CDR3 protein: CASSWRDSQINQPQHF
D gene: -; clone size: -; V gene: TRBV9; J gene: TRBJ1-6; CDR3 DNA: TGTGCCAGCAGCGTATCTCCAGCGAGTCATAATTCACCCCTCCACTTT; CDR3 protein: CASSVSPASHNSPLHF
D gene: -; clone size: -; V gene: TRBV30; J gene: TRBJ1-3; CDR3 DNA: TGTGCCTGGAGTGGGCCAGACTACACCATATATTTT; CDR3 protein: CAWSGPDYTIYF
D gene: -; clone size: -; V gene: TRBV28; J gene: TRBJ1-2; CDR3 DNA: TGTGCCAGCAGCCTCGGACAGACTCGGGGCTACACCTTC; CDR3 protein: CASSLGQTRGYTF
D gene: TRBD1; clone size: few; V gene: TRBV9; J gene: TRBJ2-5; CDR3 DNA: TGTGCCAGCAGCCCCCGGGACAGGGGTGCGGAGACCCAGTACTTC; CDR3 protein: CASSPRDRGAETQYF